The 21 T cell receptor beta chains below were found in one sample sequenced in a study of blood T cell repertoires in COVID-19. Clones were sequenced by immunoSEQ multiplex PCR, and TCRdb holds only the in-frame ones, with some missing. The table shows almost 250,000 clones, with approximately 90% occurring only once. The sequenced sample was PBMCs or T cells enriched from blood (not recorded which). Every receptor here comes from a woman younger than 45 who had recovered from COVID-19.

The chain combines TRBV11-2 with TRBJ2-5; D gene uncertain. Trimming cost V 8 bases and J 2 bases, with 12 bases left between them. Germline CDR1 SGHAT, CDR2 FQNNGV. The CDR3 extends over 13 amino acids. The DNA for the CDR3 is TGTGCCAGCGGTCCTAGTGTACAAGAGACCCAGTACTTC. Translation: CASGPSVQETQYF.

A few counts support this clone. CDR3: CASIGTYNEQFF. The CDR3 nucleotides are TGTGCCAGCATAGGGACTTACAATGAGCAGTTCTTC. V is TRBV25-1 and J is TRBJ2-1, with D possibly being TRBD2 (6 bases). CDR1 MGHDK and CDR2 SYGVNS come from the germline V gene. Trimming pared 7 bases from V and 4 bases from J, leaving 8 bases between. The CDR3 is made up of 12 amino acids.

V gene TRBV30 combines with J gene TRBJ2-3; 11 bases map to TRBD2. The J segment lost 4 bases and the V segment lost 0 bases, leaving 6 bases of the junction unmatched. This CDR3 spans 16 amino acids. Looked up from germline, CDR1 is GTSNPN and CDR2 is SVGIG (reference sequence). CDR3 residues: CAWSVQVAGGADTQYF. DNA of the CDR3: TGTGCCTGGAGTGTACAGGTAGCGGGAGGGGCAGATACGCAGTATTTT.

The rearrangement uses TRBV7-8 and TRBJ1-4, with D perhaps matching TRBD1 (6 bases). Germline V gene lookup returns CDR1 SGHVS and CDR2 FQNEAQ. CDR3 size: 17 residues. V gave up 5 bases and J gave up 2 bases, with 18 bases separating them. The CDR3: CASSVRGGIGTNEKLFF. CDR3 DNA: TGTGCCAGCAGCGTAAGGGGGGGAATAGGGACTAATGAAAAACTGTTTTTT.

The rearrangement joins TRBV7-2 to TRBJ1-1, with 8 bases lining up with TRBD1. The CDR3 is made up of 15 amino acids. J lost 2 bases, V lost 5 bases, and 7 bases had no gene match. The germline CDR1 and CDR2 sequences are SGHTA and FQGNSA. In nucleotides, the CDR3 is TGTGCCAGCAGCGTCGGGACAGGTCTTAACACTGAAGCTTTCTTT. It encodes CASSVGTGLNTEAFF.

The V call is TRBV7-8, the J call TRBJ2-1; D might be TRBD2 (5 bases). The CDR3 runs 21 residues. Between the trimmed V and J ends, which lost 2 bases and 0 bases, there was a span of 26 bases. Germline V gives CDR1 SGHVS, CDR2 FQNEAQ. The CDR3 region has the DNA TGTGCCAGCAGCTTAATGTGCCGCAGCGGACTTCAACTAAGCTCCTACAATGAGCAGTTCTTC. Its protein is CASSLMCRSGLQLSSYNEQFF.

The chain uses TRBV7-2 and TRBJ2-2, with no clear D. V was cut by 5 bases and J by 7 bases, with 11 bases left in between. This CDR3 has 13 residues. Germline V gene sequence: CDR1 SGHTA, CDR2 FQGNSA. The DNA for the CDR3 is TGTGCCAGCAGCGGCCAAAGAGGCGGGGAGCTGTTTTTT. Its protein product is CASSGQRGGELFF.

This chain uses TRBV5-1 with TRBJ2-1, with 8 nucleotides matching TRBD2. CDR1 and CDR2 from the germline V gene are SGHRS and YFSETQ. This CDR3 comprises 16 residues. Losses at the gene ends were 0 bases for V and 8 bases for J; bases not matched to a gene: 10. CDR3 bases: TGCGCCAGCAGCTTGGTGGCTAGCGGGCTCGGGGATGAGCAGTTCTTC. This codes for CASSLVASGLGDEQFF. Looking up the rest from reference TRBV5-1 and TRBJ2-1 gives the full variable domain: KAGVTQTPRYLIKTRGQQVTLSCSPISGHRSVSWYQQTPGQGLQFLFEYFSETQRNKGNFPGRFSGRQFSNSRSEMNVSTLELGDSALYLCASSLVASGLGDEQFFGPGTRLTVL.

This rearrangement joins TRBV5-4 to TRBJ1-2; TRBD1 matches at 10 bases. Trimming cost V 5 bases and J 3 bases; bases outside gene matches: 7. The V gene's germline CDR1 is SGHNT and CDR2 YYREEE (reference sequence). The CDR3 spans 15 residues. CDR3 DNA sequence: TGTGCCAGCAGTCCCGACAGGGGGCGGGACTATGGCTACACCTTC. Its protein product is CASSPDRGRDYGYTF.

The rearrangement uses TRBV11-1 and TRBJ2-7; 8 bases are shared with TRBD1. The CDR3 is made up of 13 amino acids. The ends lost 5 bases at V and 7 bases at J; junction bases unmatched: 7. Germline assignment: CDR1 SGHAT and CDR2 FQDESV (reference sequence). Here the CDR3 reads CASSPGQALEQYF. The CDR3 DNA is TGTGCCAGCAGCCCGGGACAGGCATTAGAGCAGTACTTC.

The chain couples TRBV4-3 to TRBJ2-5, with 11 bases matching TRBD2. This CDR3 contains 15 residues. V shed 4 bases and J 3 bases; nucleotides not matched to a gene: 4. Germline V lookup: CDR1 LGHNA, CDR2 YSLEER. This CDR3 reads CASSPGTSGKETQYF. The CDR3 nucleotides read TGCGCCAGCAGCCCCGGGACTAGCGGTAAAGAGACCCAGTACTTC.

As to this clone: No DNA is shown, since the ends of the CDR3 on it are uncertain; the CDR3 is the one TCRdb lists. The chain carries TRBV29-1 and TRBJ1-1; the table's D call, TRBD1, has no DNA check behind it. The CDR3 is made up of 11 amino acids, end residues included. CDR1 is SQVTM, CDR2 ANQGSEA, per germline. CDR3 sequence reads: CSVGAGSLPFF.

The J gene is TRBJ2-3, the V gene TRBV29-1, with 8 bases identical to TRBD1. Germline V gene lookup returns CDR1 SQVTM and CDR2 ANQGSEA. CDR3 size: 14 residues. After removal of 7 bases from V and 6 bases from J, the junction contained 12 bases not matched to a gene. The CDR3 protein is CSDLGQGGVDTQYF. The CDR3 nucleotides are TGCAGCGACCTTGGACAGGGCGGCGTGGATACGCAGTATTTT.

A remark on this clone: The same CDR3 can be traced to other DNA sequences in this sample. V and J are TRBV7-8 and TRBJ1-1; no firm D call. Germline CDR1 reads SGHVS; CDR2 reads FQNEAQ. The CDR3 extends over 14 amino acids. V lost 0 bases, J lost 5 bases, and 10 bases lay in between. The CDR3 DNA is TGTGCCAGCAGCTTAGCGTCGGGAGGGACTGAAGCTTTCTTT. Translating it yields CASSLASGGTEAFF.

This clone occurred a few times. V and J are TRBV11-1 and TRBJ1-1, with D maybe TRBD1 (5 bases). Trimming left V 2 bases short and J 6 bases short, with 13 bases between. The CDR3 has 14 amino acids. Germline CDR1 and CDR2: SGHAT and FQDESV (reference sequence). The CDR3, as DNA: TGTGCCAGCAGCTTAAGGAGGGGCAGGGCTGAAGCTTTCTTT. The encoded protein is CASSLRRGRAEAFF.

The CDR3 nucleotides read TGTGCCAGTAGTATGTTCAGGGATGGCTACACCTTC. It translates to CASSMFRDGYTF. This chain uses TRBV19 with TRBJ1-2, with D possibly matching TRBD1 (5 bases). The CDR3 has 12 amino acids. CDR1 and CDR2 from the germline V gene are LNHDA and SQIVND (reference sequence). V was pared by 3 bases and J by 6 bases, with 8 bases between. The full variable domain, with the rest looked up from reference TRBV19 and TRBJ1-2, is DGGITQSPKYLFRKEGQNVTLSCEQNLNHDAMYWYRQDPGQGLRLIYYSQIVNDFQKGDIAEGYSVSREKKESFPLTVTSAQKNPTAFYLCASSMFRDGYTFGSGTRLTVV.

The chain recombines TRBV28 with TRBJ2-1; TRBD2 matches 8 bases. CDR1 MDHEN and CDR2 SYDVKM come from the germline V gene. The CDR3 length is 17 residues. The V gene end was trimmed by 5 bases and the J gene end by 8 bases; junction bases not matched to a gene: 17. The CDR3: CASSPPPASGGGHEQFF. CDR3 nucleotide sequence: TGTGCCAGCAGTCCTCCGCCAGCCAGCGGGGGAGGCCATGAGCAGTTCTTC.

This sequence joins TRBV29-1 and TRBJ2-3; D is ambiguous. Germline CDR1 SQVTM, CDR2 ANQGSEA. The CDR3 loop spans 15 amino acids. Trimming shortened V by 0 bases and J by 5 bases, and 15 bases separated the two germline ends. CDR3 in amino acids: CSVEDPSGKRDTQYF. The CDR3 DNA follows: TGCAGCGTTGAAGATCCATCAGGAAAGAGAGATACGCAGTATTTT.

This clone was seen repeatedly, ten times or more. V usage is TRBV4-2 and J usage is TRBJ2-2; D not resolved. This CDR3 is built from 11 residues. The V and J ends lost 4 bases and 6 bases respectively, with 3 bases between them. The V gene's germline CDR1 is LGHNA and CDR2 YNFKEQ. The chain's CDR3 is CASSLSGELFF. The CDR3 DNA reads as TGTGCCAGCAGCCTATCCGGGGAGCTGTTTTTT.

This chain joins TRBV3-1 (or the pseudogene TRBV3-2) and TRBJ2-2, with D uncertain. The CDR3 runs 14 residues. Germline CDR1 reads LGHDT; CDR2 reads YNNKEL (reference sequence). V dropped 1 base and J dropped 6 bases, with 9 bases sitting between them. In DNA, the CDR3 is TGTGCCAGCAGCCAAGGGGCTTACGCCGGGGAGCTGTTTTTT. Its protein product is CASSQGAYAGELFF.

The rearrangement links TRBV3-1 (or the pseudogene TRBV3-2) to TRBJ2-1; no definite D call. This CDR3 comprises 13 residues. V gave up 3 bases and J gave up 6 bases, with 9 bases separating them. CDR1 is LGHDT, CDR2 YNNKEL, per germline (reference sequence). Here the CDR3 reads CASSHTSINEQFF. The CDR3 region has the DNA TGTGCCAGCAGCCATACCAGTATCAATGAGCAGTTCTTC.